This TCR beta chain was sequenced in a study of T cell responses to AZD1222 COVID-19 vaccine. Study-wide results and limits: The peak T cell response came first, and repertoires were sampled only after it. Possibly, clonal diversity was underestimated; donors were largely white British and included more females.

Sequencing used immunoSEQ multiplex PCR; TCRdb keeps in-frame clones, though not all of them. The repertoire holds approximately 100,000 clones, with more than 90% as singletons. In the case of this clone: Its cognate antigen is unknown.

V was pared by 4 bases and J by 7 bases, with 15 bases between. CDR3 length: 15 residues. Germline V gives CDR1 SGDLS, CDR2 YYNGEE. The input for sequencing was peripheral blood, taken on day 0 of AZD1222 vaccination. The clonotype originates from an adult in good health. The chain uses TRBV9 and TRBJ1-6; the D gene is possibly TRBD1 (6 bases). DNA of the CDR3: TGTGCCAGCAGCCCTAGGACAGTCCAAAATTCACCCCTCCACTTT. This sequence encodes CASSPRTVQNSPLHF.